This T cell receptor beta chain was recovered during a study of Ad26.COV2.S vaccination and SARS-CoV-2 variants. Study-level background: As a participant in COV1001, the donor was in the Ad26.COV2.S trial arm. Ad26.COV2.S, an intramuscular injection, was given once or twice 56 days apart.

Treatment given: some 20 received Ad26.COV2.S at low or high dose, single or two shots; 5 received placebo; per-sample allocation not given. After the first vaccine or placebo injection, samples were drawn on day 63. Boston supplied an adult donor aged 18-55 years. V was clipped by 1 base and J by 3 bases, with 12 bases between them. The CDR3 is 15 residues long. Germline loops: CDR1 SEHNR, CDR2 FQNEAQ (reference sequence). Only in-frame clones appear in the TCRdb table, and some are missing; sequencing was by immunoSEQ multiplex PCR. The sample includes hundreds of thousands of clones, 90% seen only once; the top ten take 10% to 15%.

Sequences were derived from peripheral blood, sampled in a trial of Ad26.COV2.S vaccine versus placebo. The rearrangement uses TRBV7-9 and TRBJ1-2; D not certain. The source is a person aged 18-60 years who received the Ad26.COV2.S COVID-19 vaccine or a placebo. CDR3 in DNA: TGTGCCAGCAGCTTAGGGGCCGTGGCGGACTATGGCTACACCTTC. Its translation: CASSLGAVADYGYTF.